This T cell receptor beta chain was identified in a study of CD8+ T cells in alopecia areata. Study outcomes and limitations: Among the 100 top clones, expanded CD8+ clones, like scalp clonality, were significantly decreased by tofacitinib.

The treatment denotes: oral pan-JAK inhibitor, 5-10 mg twice daily. The CDR3 is 16 residues long. V was clipped by 2 bases and J by 1 base; unmatched bases: 2. Per the germline V gene, CDR1 is KGHSH and CDR2 is LQKENI. Isolated RNA was reverse transcribed into cDNA used as the sequencing template. Libraries were prepared by immunoSEQ multiplex PCR; TCRdb keeps only in-frame clonotypes and omits some of them. Of 95,000 to 120,000 clones listed, 45% to 65% are singletons. Turning to this clone: Its specificity is not known.

The sequence derives from a human donor with alopecia areata. Material: CD4+ T cells sorted from blood, obtained at week 24, from a patient treated with tofacitinib. J is TRBJ2-1 and V is TRBV18, with 10 bases matching TRBD2. This CDR3 is CASSPSGLASYNEQFF. In nucleotides, the CDR3 is TGTGCCAGCTCACCATCGGGACTAGCGTCCTACAATGAGCAGTTCTTC.